These 2 T cell receptor beta chains share one sample of origin, sequenced in a study of regulatory T cells in long-lasting Graves disease. CDR3-region Arm-PCR and iRepertoire HTBI primers produced the TCR beta libraries. A single record per CDR3 protein comes from TCRdb applying MiXCR to the multiplex PCR reads. The table shows 390,000 or so distinct CDR3 sequences, with roughly 10% occurring only once. Time point described: newly diagnosed GD, antithyroid drugs for less than 3 months. The TCR library was prepared using RNA isolated from PBMCs. The sample also formed part of further work on T cells in Graves' hyperthyroidism and ophthalmopathy.

Material: peripheral blood mononuclear cells (PBMCs), obtained at new diagnosis, from a patient treated with antithyroid drugs. Every receptor here comes from a woman aged 18-29 years with Graves disease.

This clonotype was counted only a few times. The chain is built from TRBV5-1 and TRBJ2-7; perhaps D is TRBD1 or TRBD2 (6 bases each). The CDR3 length is 14 residues. V lost 0 bases, J lost 6 bases, and 13 bases lay in between. CDR1 and CDR2 from the germline V gene are SGHRS and YFSETQ. This chain's CDR3 is CASSLEGRGGEQYF. The DNA for the CDR3 is TGCGCCAGCAGCTTGGAAGGCAGGGGAGGCGAGCAGTACTTC.

This clonotype was observed at least ten times. J is TRBJ1-1 and V is TRBV7-9; D not resolved. Germline V CDR1 and CDR2: SEHNR, FQNEAQ (reference sequence). The CDR3 covers 15 residues. The V gene lost 2 bases and the J gene lost 1 base, with 11 bases spanning the gap. The CDR3 loop reads CASSLFWRRNTEAFF. The DNA of the CDR3 is TGTGCCAGCAGCTTATTTTGGCGGAGGAACACTGAAGCTTTCTTT.